A single T cell receptor beta chain is shown here with its context. The target antigen is unknown. This CDR3 has 14 amino acids. Trimming shortened V by 5 bases and J by 5 bases, and 15 bases separated the two germline ends. Per the germline V gene, CDR1 is MNHEY and CDR2 is SVGAGI. The source of the sample is a study of monozygotic twins with cystic fibrosis. Overall study context: Libraries were built from 3 to 3.5 micrograms of fragmented DNA using approximately 16 PCR cycles.

Generated by immunoSEQ multiplex PCR, the TCRdb table keeps only in-frame clones and is missing some. The table lists some 21,000 clones, less than 95% of them singletons, with around 1.5% in the top ten. Study-wide findings and caveats: In this small cohort, shared CDR3 numbers showed no association with age, concordance or disease severity. Median Simpson clonality of roughly 0.0093 suggested naive T cells predominated. In 13 of 16 pairs, V gene usage was closest to the co-twin's.

The source is a girl aged 2-10 years with cystic fibrosis. Sequenced: blood. The genes are TRBV6-5 and TRBJ1-2; D not certain. The CDR3 protein is CASSPITDGYGYTF. In nucleotides, the CDR3 is TGTGCCAGCAGTCCAATTACGGACGGTTATGGCTACACCTTC.